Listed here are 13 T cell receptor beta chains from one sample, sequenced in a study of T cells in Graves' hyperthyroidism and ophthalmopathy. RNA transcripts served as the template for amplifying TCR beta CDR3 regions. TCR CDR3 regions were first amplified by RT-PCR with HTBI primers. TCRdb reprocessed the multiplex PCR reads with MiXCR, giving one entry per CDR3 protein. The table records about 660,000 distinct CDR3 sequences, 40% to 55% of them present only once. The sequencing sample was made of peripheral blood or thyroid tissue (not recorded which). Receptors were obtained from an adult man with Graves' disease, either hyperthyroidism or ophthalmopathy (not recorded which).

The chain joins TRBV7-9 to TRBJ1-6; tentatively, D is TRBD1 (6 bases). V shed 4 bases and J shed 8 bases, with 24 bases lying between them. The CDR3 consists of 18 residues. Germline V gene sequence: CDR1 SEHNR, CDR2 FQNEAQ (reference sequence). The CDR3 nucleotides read TGTGCCAGCAGCTCGCACGACCTACAGGGTTTCAGTGATTCACCCCTCCACTTT. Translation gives CASSSHDLQGFSDSPLHF.

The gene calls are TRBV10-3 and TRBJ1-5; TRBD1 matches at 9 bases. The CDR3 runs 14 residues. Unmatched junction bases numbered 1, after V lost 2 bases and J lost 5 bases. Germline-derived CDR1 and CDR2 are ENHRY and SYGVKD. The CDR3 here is CAISEDRGDQPQHF. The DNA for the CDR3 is TGTGCCATCAGTGAGGACAGGGGGGATCAGCCCCAGCATTTT.

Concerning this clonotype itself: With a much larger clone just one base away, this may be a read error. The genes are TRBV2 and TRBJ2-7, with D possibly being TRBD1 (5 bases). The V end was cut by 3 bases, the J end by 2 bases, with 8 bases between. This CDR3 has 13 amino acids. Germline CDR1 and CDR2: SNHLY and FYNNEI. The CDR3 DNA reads TGTGCCAGCAGTGATTGCAGGGCCTACGAGCAGTACTTC. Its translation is CASSDCRAYEQYF.

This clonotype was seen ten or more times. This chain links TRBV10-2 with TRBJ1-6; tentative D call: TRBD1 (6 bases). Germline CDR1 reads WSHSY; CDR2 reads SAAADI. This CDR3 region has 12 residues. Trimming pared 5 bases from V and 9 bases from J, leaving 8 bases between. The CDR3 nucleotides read TGCGCCAGCAGTCCAGGGGCTTCACCCCTCCACTTT. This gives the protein CASSPGASPLHF.

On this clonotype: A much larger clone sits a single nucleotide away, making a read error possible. CDR3 in amino acids: CASSRGSTSQETQYF. CDR3 DNA sequence: TGTGCCAGCAGTAGGGGATCGACTAGCCAAGAGACCCAGTACTTC. The chain couples TRBV2 to TRBJ2-5, with TRBD2 as a possible D gene (6 bases). CDR1 and CDR2 from the germline V gene are SNHLY and FYNNEI. This CDR3 has 15 amino acids. V lost 5 bases to trimming and J lost 1 base, with 14 bases between them.

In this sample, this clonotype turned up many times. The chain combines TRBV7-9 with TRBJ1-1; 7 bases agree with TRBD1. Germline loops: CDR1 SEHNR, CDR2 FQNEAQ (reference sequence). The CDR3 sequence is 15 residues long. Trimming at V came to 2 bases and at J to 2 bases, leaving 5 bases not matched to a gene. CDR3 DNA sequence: TGTGCCAGCAGCTTATCGGGACAGTTCAACACTGAAGCTTTCTTT. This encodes CASSLSGQFNTEAFF.

CDR3 region: CASSRGEMSTGELFF. CDR3 nucleotide sequence: TGTGCCAGCAGTCGGGGGGAGATGAGCACCGGGGAGCTGTTTTTT. The chain recombines TRBV6-1 with TRBJ2-2; TRBD2 matches 7 bases. This CDR3 has 15 residues. Unmatched junction bases numbered 7, after V lost 5 bases and J lost 4 bases. Germline V gene lookup returns CDR1 MNHNS and CDR2 SASEGT.

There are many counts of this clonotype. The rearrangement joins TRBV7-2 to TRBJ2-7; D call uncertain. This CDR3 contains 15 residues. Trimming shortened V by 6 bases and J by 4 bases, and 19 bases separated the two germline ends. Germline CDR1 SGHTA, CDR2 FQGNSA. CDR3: CASSTHRTGRYEQYF. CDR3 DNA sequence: TGTGCCAGCAGTACACACCGAACCGGTCGGTACGAGCAGTACTTC.

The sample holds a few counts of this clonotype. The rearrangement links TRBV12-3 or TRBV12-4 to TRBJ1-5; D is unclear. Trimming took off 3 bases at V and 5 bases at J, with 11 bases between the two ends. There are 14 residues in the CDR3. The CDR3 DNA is TGTGCCAGCAGTTTGGTACGCAGCGATCAGCCCCAGCATTTT. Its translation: CASSLVRSDQPQHF.

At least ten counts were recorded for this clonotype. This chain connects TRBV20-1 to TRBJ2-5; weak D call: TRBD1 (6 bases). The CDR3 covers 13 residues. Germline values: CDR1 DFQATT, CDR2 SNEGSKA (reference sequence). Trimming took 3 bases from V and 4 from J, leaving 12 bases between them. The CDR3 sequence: CSASMVQGETQYF. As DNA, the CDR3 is TGCAGTGCTAGTATGGTACAGGGAGAGACCCAGTACTTC.

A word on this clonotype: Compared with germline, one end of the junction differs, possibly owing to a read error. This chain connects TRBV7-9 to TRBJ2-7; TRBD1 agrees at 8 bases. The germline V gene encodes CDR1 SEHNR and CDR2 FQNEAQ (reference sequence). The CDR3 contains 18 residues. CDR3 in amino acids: CASSQGAGTHTGSYEQYF. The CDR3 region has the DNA TGCGCCAGCAGCCAGGGGGCCGGGACGCACACCGGGTCCTACGAGCAGTACTTC.

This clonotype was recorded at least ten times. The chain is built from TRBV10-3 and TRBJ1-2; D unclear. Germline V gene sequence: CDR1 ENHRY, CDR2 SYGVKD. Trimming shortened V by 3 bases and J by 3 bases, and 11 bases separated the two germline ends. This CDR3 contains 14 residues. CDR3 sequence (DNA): TGTGCCATCAGTGATTCCTTGACGGACTATGGCTACACCTTC. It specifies CAISDSLTDYGYTF.

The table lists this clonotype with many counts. CDR3 DNA sequence: TGTGCCACGACAGGGGACACCGGGGAGCTGTTTTTT. It translates to CATTGDTGELFF. The gene calls are TRBV24-1 and TRBJ2-2; 8 nucleotides line up with TRBD1. The CDR3 totals 12 residues. V lost 10 bases to trimming and J lost 3 bases; unmatched junction nucleotides: 0. Germline V lookup: CDR1 KGHDR, CDR2 SFDVKD.